The 24 T cell receptor beta chains given below trace back to one sample, sequenced in a study of cytomegalovirus exposure and HLA in healthy donors. Amplification used 60 Vbeta primers and 13 Jbeta primers. The assay was immunoSEQ multiplex PCR, and TCRdb's table has in-frame clones only and misses some. The sample shows 200,000 or so clones, over 80% of them seen only once. The specimen was PBMCs. The source of these receptors is a boy aged 2 to 10 in good health and CMV-seronegative.

The CDR3 loop is CASSKAASGDHHEQFF. The CDR3 nucleotides read TGCGCCAGCAGCAAGGCAGCTAGCGGAGATCACCATGAGCAGTTCTTC. The chain joins TRBV5-1 to TRBJ2-1; 7 bases match TRBD2. CDR1 is SGHRS, CDR2 YFSETQ, per germline. Trimming cost V 4 bases and J 8 bases; bases outside gene matches: 15. The CDR3 has 16 residues.

The chain links TRBV18 to TRBJ1-1, with D possibly matching TRBD1 (6 bases). CDR3 length equals 14 residues. The V end lost 4 bases, the J end lost 8 bases, and 17 bases lay between the germline ends. Germline V gene sequence: CDR1 KGHSH, CDR2 LQKENI. DNA of the CDR3: TGTGCCAGCTCACAGGGGCAGGGGACCGCGGAAGCTTTCTTT. This codes for CASSQGQGTAEAFF.

This clone turned up a few times. The V and J genes are TRBV2 and TRBJ2-2, with TRBD2 matching 8 bases. This CDR3 has 14 amino acids. V gave up 8 bases and J gave up 1 base; unmatched junction bases: 3. In germline, CDR1 is SNHLY, CDR2 FYNNEI. DNA of the CDR3: TGTGCCAGCGCGACTAGCGTGAACACCGGGGAGCTGTTTTTT. Its protein is CASATSVNTGELFF.

This clone came up a few times. The rearrangement joins TRBV6-1 to TRBJ1-5; D is unclear. V lost 10 bases and J 0 bases, leaving 7 bases between the germline ends. CDR1 is MNHNS, CDR2 SASEGT, per germline. This CDR3 is 12 amino acids long. CDR3 in amino acids: CATDNSNQPQHF. In DNA, the CDR3 is TGTGCCACCGACAATAGCAATCAGCCCCAGCATTTT.

This clone has just one count. The CDR3 region has the DNA TGTGCCAGCAGGAAACGGGGTAGCTCCTACAATGAGCAGTTCTTC. It translates to CASRKRGSSYNEQFF. The rearrangement uses TRBV2 and TRBJ2-1; a weak D match, TRBD2 (5 bases). V was clipped by 6 bases and J by 0 bases, with 12 bases between them. Germline V gene data show CDR1 as SNHLY and CDR2 as FYNNEI. The CDR3 runs 15 residues.

The chain joins TRBV5-5 to TRBJ2-2; D gene unclear. CDR3 length: 16 residues. Trimming shortened V by 5 bases and J by 0 bases, and 14 bases separated the two germline ends. The germline gives CDR1 SGHKS, CDR2 YYEKEE (reference sequence). In DNA, the CDR3 is TGTGCCAGCAGTTTCCCCCAGACTTCGAACACCGGGGAGCTGTTTTTT. It codes for CASSFPQTSNTGELFF.

The V gene is TRBV21-1, the J gene TRBJ1-5; the table assigns TRBD1, which was not confirmed against the DNA. TRBV21-1 is labeled a pseudogene. CDR3 length: 16 residues. CDR3 region: CASSNPGQGSNQPQHF. DNA for the CDR3: TGTGCCAGCAGCAATCCCGGACAGGGGAGCAATCAGCCCCAGCATTTT.

A single count supports this clone. The chain joins TRBV19 to TRBJ1-5; no definite D call. The V end lost 10 bases, the J end lost 5 bases, and 18 bases lay between the germline ends. The CDR3 extends over 14 amino acids. The germline V gene encodes CDR1 LNHDA and CDR2 SQIVND (reference sequence). The CDR3: CATSPGGAHQPQHF. The CDR3 region has the DNA TGTGCCACCTCCCCGGGAGGTGCTCATCAGCCCCAGCATTTT.

The chain couples TRBV13 to TRBJ2-2; tentatively, D is TRBD2 (5 bases). The V end lost 1 base, the J end lost 7 bases, and 10 bases lay between the germline ends. The CDR3 covers 14 residues. CDR1 PRHDT and CDR2 FYEKMQ come from the germline V gene (reference sequence). The CDR3 DNA is TGTGCCAGCAGCTTAGCCGCAGGAGGCGGGGAGCTGTTTTTT. It is translated as CASSLAAGGGELFF. The whole variable domain, filled in from reference TRBV13 and TRBJ2-2, reads AAGVIQSPRHLIKEKRETATLKCYPIPRHDTVYWYQQGPGQDPQFLISFYEKMQSDKGSIPDRFSAQQFSDYHSELNMSSLELGDSALYFCASSLAAGGGELFFGEGSRLTVL.

The chain joins TRBV7-3 to TRBJ2-2; TRBD2 is a possible D gene (6 bases). The ends were cut back, 5 bases at V and 4 bases at J, with 17 bases in the middle. The germline gives CDR1 SGHTA, CDR2 FQGTGA. The CDR3 extends over 16 amino acids. Here the CDR3 DNA reads TGTGCCAGCAGCCTAATCATAGCGGAGCCCACCGGGGAGCTGTTTTTT. Residues: CASSLIIAEPTGELFF.

This clone was observed a single time. J is TRBJ1-2 and V is TRBV27, with D possibly being TRBD1 (6 bases). Per the germline V gene, CDR1 is MNHEY and CDR2 is SMNVEV (reference sequence). Trimming took 2 bases from V and 6 from J, leaving 16 bases between them. This CDR3 has 15 residues. The CDR3 is CASSLVGGGWDGYTF. In nucleotides, the CDR3 is TGTGCCAGCAGTTTAGTAGGGGGGGGGTGGGATGGCTACACCTTC.

V usage is TRBV4-1 and J usage is TRBJ2-1; D is perhaps TRBD1 (5 bases). This CDR3 has 15 amino acids. The V and J ends lost 2 bases and 7 bases respectively, with 15 bases between them. Germline CDR1 reads MGHRA; CDR2 reads YSYEKL. CDR3 amino acids: CASSQTTVSRNEQFF. In DNA, the CDR3 is TGCGCCAGCAGCCAAACGACAGTAAGTAGGAATGAGCAGTTCTTC.

V and J are TRBV9 and TRBJ2-2; tentative D call: TRBD2 (5 bases). Between the trimmed V and J ends, which lost 3 bases and 3 bases, there was a span of 6 bases. The CDR3 consists of 13 residues. Germline V gives CDR1 SGDLS, CDR2 YYNGEE. Written as DNA, the CDR3 is TGTGCCAGCAGCGAGGGAGACACCGGGGAGCTGTTTTTT. This gives the protein CASSEGDTGELFF.

This clone has a single count. The rearrangement joins TRBV19 to TRBJ2-7; weak D call: TRBD1 (6 bases). Germline V gene data show CDR1 as LNHDA and CDR2 as SQIVND (reference sequence). Trimming removed 5 bases at V and 5 bases at J, with 10 bases between. The CDR3 consists of 12 residues. The CDR3 spells CASSLTGNEQYF. CDR3 nucleotide sequence: TGTGCCAGTAGTCTAACAGGGAACGAGCAGTACTTC.

This clone was found once. This chain joins TRBV11-3 and TRBJ1-5; D ambiguous. Germline V gene lookup returns CDR1 SGHNT and CDR2 YENEEA. The CDR3 runs to 18 residues. The V gene lost 3 bases and the J gene lost 0 bases, with 18 bases spanning the gap. CDR3 sequence (DNA): TGTGCCAGCAGCTTGAGGCAGTTAGGGAGCTATAGCAATCAGCCCCAGCATTTT. Its protein is CASSLRQLGSYSNQPQHF.

The chain is built from TRBV30 and TRBJ2-3, with 12 positions matching TRBD2. The germline gives CDR1 GTSNPN, CDR2 SVGIG (reference sequence). The trim removed 6 bases at V and 4 bases at J, leaving 8 bases unmatched. The CDR3 consists of 15 residues. As DNA, the CDR3 is TGTGCCTGTTCGACTAGCGGGAGTGTGGCAGATACGCAGTATTTT. It is translated as CACSTSGSVADTQYF.

The rearrangement uses TRBV2 and TRBJ2-3; D remains ambiguous. Germline CDR1 is SNHLY and CDR2 is FYNNEI. Deletions cut 10 bases from V and 2 bases from J, with 22 bases between. The CDR3 totals 16 residues. CDR3 nucleotide sequence: TGTGCCACTCCCAATAGCCAGTCAATCCACACAGATACGCAGTATTTT. The encoded protein is CATPNSQSIHTDTQYF.

The genes are TRBV7-8 and TRBJ2-7, with D tentatively TRBD1 (5 bases). The CDR3 is 11 amino acids. V gave up 4 bases and J gave up 9 bases, with 10 bases separating them. Germline CDR1 reads SGHVS; CDR2 reads FQNEAQ. The CDR3 DNA reads as TGTGCCAGCAGCTATGACAGCGCGCAGTACTTC. It codes for CASSYDSAQYF.

The V gene is TRBV6-5, the J gene TRBJ1-3; TRBD1 might be the D (5 bases). CDR1 and CDR2 (germline): MNHEY, SVGAGI. The CDR3 spans 14 residues. Deletions cut 5 bases from V and 4 bases from J, with 12 bases between. The CDR3 loop is CASSEQVGGNTIYF. The DNA for the CDR3 is TGTGCCAGCAGTGAACAGGTTGGGGGAAACACCATATATTTT.

V and J are TRBV29-1 and TRBJ1-1, with D possibly matching TRBD1 (6 bases). The CDR3 consists of 13 residues. The germline V gene encodes CDR1 SQVTM and CDR2 ANQGSEA. V was trimmed by 7 bases and J by 6 bases, leaving 18 bases between them. CDR3 protein: CSAMDSRHAEAFF. The CDR3 DNA reads as TGCAGCGCTATGGACAGTCGGCACGCTGAAGCTTTCTTT. Full variable domain (rest looked up from reference TRBV29-1 and TRBJ1-1): SAVISQKPSRDICQRGTSLTIQCQVDSQVTMMFWYRQQPGQSLTLIATANQGSEATYESGFVIDKFPISRPNLTFSTLTVSNMSPEDSSIYLCSAMDSRHAEAFFGQGTRLTVV.

The J gene is TRBJ2-7, the V gene TRBV5-1; D is unresolved. Germline assignment: CDR1 SGHRS and CDR2 YFSETQ. The CDR3 runs 14 residues. Deletions cut 5 bases from V and 2 bases from J, with 14 bases between. Here the CDR3 DNA reads TGCGCCAGCAGAAAAGGAGACGGAACCTACGAGCAGTACTTC. This sequence encodes CASRKGDGTYEQYF.

The V gene is TRBV5-6, the J gene TRBJ2-1; D gene unclear. V was trimmed by 4 bases and J by 7 bases, leaving 12 bases between them. The CDR3 contains 13 residues. Germline V gene sequence: CDR1 SGHDT, CDR2 YYEEEE. The CDR3 DNA reads TGTGCCAGCAGCATTGGTACTAATAATGAGCAGTTCTTC. It yields the protein CASSIGTNNEQFF.

This sequence joins TRBV9 and TRBJ1-1; D is uncertain. Looked up from germline, CDR1 is SGDLS and CDR2 is YYNGEE. CDR3 length: 13 amino acids. Trimming shortened V by 4 bases and J by 5 bases, and 12 bases separated the two germline ends. This chain's CDR3 is CASSPTRGTEAFF. CDR3 DNA: TGTGCCAGCAGCCCCACTCGGGGAACTGAAGCTTTCTTT.

The CDR3 protein is CAWSISRTSGQTDTQYF. The CDR3 DNA follows: TGTGCCTGGAGTATAAGCCGGACTAGCGGACAAACAGATACGCAGTATTTT. The J gene is TRBJ2-3, the V gene TRBV30; TRBD2 aligns across 10 bases. J lost 3 bases, V lost 2 bases, and 11 bases had no gene match. This CDR3 is built from 17 residues. CDR1 and CDR2 (germline): GTSNPN, SVGIG (reference sequence). Filled out from reference TRBV30 and TRBJ2-3, the complete variable domain reads SQTIHQWPATLVQPVGSPLSLECTVEGTSNPNLYWYRQAAGRGLQLLFYSVGIGQISSEVPQNLSASRPQDRQFILSSKKLLLSDSGFYLCAWSISRTSGQTDTQYFGPGTRLTVL.